A selection of T cell receptor beta chains follows, all from one sample in a study of T-cell memory formation after mild COVID-19. Each CDR3 protein is one row after TCRdb ran MiXCR on the 5' RACE reads. The data hold 150,000 to 200,000 distinct CDR3 sequences, with about a fifth observed a single time. The specimen sequenced was PBMCs or a T cell subset sorted from them (not recorded which). The receptors come from an adult woman who had mild COVID-19 (a few samples of this study predate the infection). Cell type and time point are not known. The CDR3 runs from the conserved cysteine through the conserved F or W. Fields, in order: V gene, J gene, D gene, clone size, CDR3 length, CDR3 protein, CDR3 DNA. D genes are given only for firm matches. Clone size is shown for a subset of rows, as once, few, many or a class of expanded clone.

TRBV4-2	TRBJ1-1	-	few	18	CASSQDVSDRGMNTEAFF	TGTGCCAGCAGCCAAGATGTATCGGACCGCGGGATGAACACTGAAGCTTTCTTT
TRBV19	TRBJ2-2	-	-	15	CASSMGQGYTGELFF	TGTGCCAGTAGTATGGGCCAGGGGTACACCGGGGAGCTGTTTTTT
TRBV12-3/TRBV12-4	TRBJ1-3	-	-	16	CASRGGSVSSGNTIYF	TGTGCCAGCAGGGGAGGATCGGTATCCTCTGGAAACACCATATATTTT
TRBV7-8	TRBJ2-7	-	-	14	CASSLVGRGYEQYF	TGTGCCAGCAGCTTAGTCGGCAGGGGCTACGAGCAGTACTTC
TRBV12-3/TRBV12-4	TRBJ2-1	-	-	13	CASRPGGYNEQFF	TGTGCCAGCAGGCCCGGGGGTTACAATGAGCAGTTCTTC
TRBV2	TRBJ2-3	TRBD1	few	13	CASRGQGPDTQYF	TGTGCCAGCAGGGGACAGGGTCCAGATACGCAGTATTTT
TRBV16	TRBJ2-7	-	-	13	CASSPPTGYEQYF	TGTGCCAGCAGCCCGCCCACAGGCTACGAGCAGTACTTC
TRBV25-1	TRBJ2-1	-	-	13	CASSEWPGLGQFF	TGTGCCAGCAGTGAATGGCCCGGACTCGGGCAGTTCTTC
TRBV7-9	TRBJ1-1	-	few	17	CASSFLQGGVENTEAFF	TGTGCCAGCAGCTTCTTACAAGGTGGGGTTGAGAACACTGAAGCTTTCTTT
TRBV29-1	TRBJ2-7	-	-	15	CSVETPGGRGYEQYF	TGCAGCGTTGAAACACCTGGGGGCAGGGGCTACGAGCAGTACTTC
TRBV4-1	TRBJ2-1	TRBD2	few	17	CASSQDVGLAAYNEQFF	TGCGCCAGCAGCCAAGATGTAGGCCTAGCGGCCTACAATGAGCAGTTCTTC
TRBV6-5	TRBJ2-5	-	-	15	CASSYGIQGRETQYF	TGTGCCAGCAGCTACGGGATACAGGGAAGAGAGACCCAGTACTTC
TRBV12-3/TRBV12-4	TRBJ2-2	-	many	13	CASSPQGTGELFF	TGTGCCAGCAGCCCCCAGGGCACCGGGGAGCTGTTTTTT
TRBV9	TRBJ2-5	TRBD1	few	15	CASSYFQGEGETQYF	TGTGCCAGCAGCTATTTCCAGGGGGAAGGAGAGACCCAGTACTTC
TRBV7-9	TRBJ2-7	-	few	13	CASSSQIGYEQYF	TGTGCCAGCAGCTCTCAAATCGGGTACGAGCAGTACTTC
TRBV29-1	TRBJ2-7	TRBD2	-	16	CSVSPLAGGIGNEQYF	TGCAGCGTGAGTCCCTTAGCGGGAGGGATTGGAAACGAGCAGTACTTC
TRBV7-9	TRBJ1-1	-	-	13	CASLEGVGTEAFF	TGTGCCAGCCTCGAGGGGGTCGGCACTGAAGCTTTCTTT
TRBV7-2	TRBJ2-1	TRBD2	-	18	CASSLAPGLAGDYNEQFF	TGTGCCAGCAGCTTAGCTCCGGGACTAGCGGGGGACTACAATGAGCAGTTCTTC
TRBV7-9	TRBJ2-2	TRBD1	few	15	CASSPPGQYTGELFF	TGTGCCAGCAGCCCCCCGGGACAGTACACCGGGGAGCTGTTTTTT
TRBV20-1	TRBJ2-1	-	-	15	CSAPNIGPSYNEQFF	TGCAGTGCTCCCAACATAGGACCCTCCTACAATGAGCAGTTCTTC
TRBV7-3	TRBJ1-4	-	-	15	CASKRPGHQGEKLFF	TGTGCCAGCAAGAGACCGGGCCACCAGGGGGAAAAACTGTTTTTT
TRBV20-1	TRBJ2-7	TRBD1	-	13	CSATGTASYEQYF	TGCAGTGCTACCGGGACAGCTTCCTACGAGCAGTACTTC
TRBV6-2/TRBV6-3	TRBJ2-1	-	-	13	CASSTGRYNEQFF	TGTGCCAGCAGCACTGGGCGCTACAATGAGCAGTTCTTC
TRBV29-1	TRBJ2-1	-	-	12	CSVFDSYNEQFF	TGCAGTGTTTTCGACAGTTACAATGAGCAGTTCTTC
TRBV24-1	TRBJ2-3	-	-	15	CATSHRDGVEDTQYF	TGTGCCACCAGCCACCGGGACGGTGTTGAGGATACGCAGTATTTT
TRBV7-9	TRBJ2-2	-	few	15	CASSLVARNTGELFF	TGTGCCAGCAGCTTAGTTGCACGGAACACCGGGGAGCTGTTTTTT
TRBV20-1	TRBJ2-7	-	-	10	CSASDYEQYF	TGCAGTGCTAGCGACTACGAGCAGTACTTC
TRBV13	TRBJ2-6	-	few	16	CASSPGGVSGANVLTF	TGTGCCAGCAGCCCCGGCGGGGTTTCTGGGGCCAACGTCCTGACTTTC
TRBV12-3/TRBV12-4	TRBJ1-5	TRBD1	-	15	CASSLAGQGWQPQHF	TGTGCCAGCAGTTTAGCGGGACAGGGATGGCAGCCCCAGCATTTT
TRBV30	TRBJ1-5	-	-	13	CAWSGRVNQPQHF	TGTGCCTGGAGTGGCAGGGTCAATCAGCCCCAGCATTTT
TRBV6-1	TRBJ1-1	-	-	10	CASRVTEAFF	TGTGCCAGCAGGGTTACTGAAGCTTTCTTT
TRBV24-1	TRBJ2-7	TRBD1	few	15	CATSDSSGQSPPQYF	TGTGCCACCAGTGATTCTTCGGGACAGAGCCCCCCTCAGTACTTC
TRBV11-2	TRBJ2-2	-	few	12	CASSFSPQELFF	TGTGCCAGCAGCTTTAGCCCCCAGGAGCTGTTTTTT
TRBV4-2	TRBJ2-7	-	-	15	CASSQVLGSSYEQYF	TGTGCCAGCAGCCAAGTACTGGGGTCTTCCTACGAGCAGTACTTC
TRBV7-2	TRBJ2-1	-	-	13	CASSFEMAGEQFF	TGTGCCAGCAGCTTCGAGATGGCGGGTGAGCAGTTCTTC
TRBV10-3	TRBJ1-1	TRBD1	-	16	CAISEPGGQDRTEAFF	TGTGCCATCAGTGAGCCCGGGGGACAGGATAGGACTGAAGCTTTCTTT
TRBV4-1	TRBJ1-2	TRBD1	-	16	CASSHPGQGEVYGYTF	TGCGCCAGCAGCCATCCCGGACAGGGGGAAGTCTATGGCTACACCTTC
TRBV21-1	TRBJ2-7	-	few	14	CASSKLVGGYEQYF	TGTGCCAGCAGCAAATTGGTGGGGGGCTACGAGCAGTACTTC
TRBV7-6	TRBJ2-3	-	few	15	CASSRERGGTDTQYF	TGTGCCAGCAGCCGAGAGAGGGGTGGCACAGATACGCAGTATTTT
TRBV15	TRBJ2-5	-	few	15	CATRPDFGDEETQYF	TGTGCCACCAGACCCGATTTTGGGGACGAAGAGACCCAGTACTTC
TRBV12-3/TRBV12-4	TRBJ2-3	-	-	13	CASSLGRGDTQYF	TGTGCCAGCAGTTTGGGGCGTGGGGATACGCAGTATTTT
TRBV4-2	TRBJ1-5	-	few	16	CASSQDIITPNQPQHF	TGTGCCAGCAGCCAAGATATTATTACACCTAATCAGCCCCAGCATTTT
TRBV7-9	TRBJ2-1	-	-	16	CASSLDEGSSYNEQFF	TGTGCCAGCAGCTTAGACGAGGGGAGCTCCTACAATGAGCAGTTCTTC
TRBV7-9	TRBJ1-2	-	-	17	CASSSQSRTLFDYGYTF	TGTGCCAGCAGCTCCCAATCAAGGACTCTTTTTGACTATGGCTACACCTTC
TRBV24-1	TRBJ1-4	TRBD1	-	16	CATSDPLDRGGEKLFF	TGTGCCACCAGTGATCCACTCGACAGGGGAGGGGAAAAACTGTTTTTT
TRBV19	TRBJ2-1	-	few	12	CASGTSGYEQFF	TGTGCCAGCGGGACCAGCGGCTATGAGCAGTTCTTC
TRBV5-6	TRBJ1-5	-	few	15	CASSIQHMGNQPQHF	TGTGCCAGCAGCATACAGCATATGGGCAATCAGCCCCAGCATTTT
TRBV29-1	TRBJ1-2	TRBD1	-	14	CSAKSDRGDYGYTF	TGCAGCGCTAAGTCGGACAGGGGAGATTATGGCTACACCTTC
TRBV6-5	TRBJ2-7	TRBD2	once	15	CASTPGGTSGYEQYF	TGTGCCAGCACTCCGGGGGGGACTAGCGGCTACGAGCAGTACTTC
TRBV9	TRBJ2-1	-	-	13	CASSGSGRNEQFF	TGTGCCAGCAGCGGGTCAGGTCGAAATGAGCAGTTCTTC
TRBV14	TRBJ2-3	TRBD2	-	15	CASAFGLAGVDTQYF	TGTGCCAGCGCGTTCGGACTAGCGGGAGTAGATACGCAGTATTTT
TRBV25-1	TRBJ2-2	TRBD2	-	17	CASTGLAGGSNTGELFF	TGTGCCAGCACTGGACTAGCGGGAGGGTCAAACACCGGGGAGCTGTTTTTT
TRBV20-1	TRBJ1-5	-	-	16	CSARGSGQESNQPQHF	TGCAGTGCTAGAGGATCCGGGCAGGAGAGCAATCAGCCCCAGCATTTT
TRBV7-8	TRBJ1-5	-	few	12	CASSLVGQPQHF	TGTGCCAGCAGCTTAGTCGGCCAGCCCCAGCATTTT
TRBV7-9	TRBJ2-2	-	-	13	CASSLENTGELFF	TGTGCCAGCAGCTTAGAAAACACCGGGGAGCTGTTTTTT